These T cell receptor beta chains were read from a single sample in a study of blood T cells in healthy people across ages. TCRdb fed the 5' RACE reads into MiXCR, producing one record per CDR3 protein. Here the sample spans about 1.6 million distinct CDR3 sequences, about 31% being singletons. Input material: blood. All receptors derive from a woman in her 30s in good health. CDR3s include the opening cysteine and the closing phenylalanine or tryptophan. The D gene is left open where the match is weak. The size field is filled for only some rows; it gives once, few, many or a size class.

abundance	d_gene	j_gene	len	v_gene	CDR3aa	CDR3nt
NA	TRBD1	TRBJ1-2	14	TRBV2	CASYPGTANYGYTF	TGTGCCAGCTACCCCGGGACAGCGAACTATGGCTACACCTTC
few	TRBD2	TRBJ2-3	18	TRBV6-5	CASSYRAFGGGITDTQYF	TGTGCCAGCAGTTACAGGGCGTTTGGGGGAGGGATCACAGATACGCAGTATTTT
NA	TRBD2	TRBJ2-7	17	TRBV4-2	CASSQNLGRGSSYEQYF	TGTGCCAGCAGCCAGAATCTTGGGCGGGGGAGTTCCTACGAGCAGTACTTC
NA	TRBD2	TRBJ2-3	17	TRBV5-1	CASSVQTSGRSTDTQYF	TGCGCCAGCAGCGTCCAGACTAGCGGGAGAAGCACAGATACGCAGTATTTT
NA	NA	TRBJ1-1	15	TRBV12-3/TRBV12-4	CASSFRGPYDTEAFF	TGTGCCAGCAGTTTCCGGGGACCTTACGACACTGAAGCTTTCTTT
few	NA	TRBJ2-1	13	TRBV27	CASQGGTYNEQFF	TGTGCCAGTCAGGGGGGGACCTACAATGAGCAGTTCTTC
NA	NA	TRBJ1-1	14	TRBV6-1	CASSPGPANTEAFF	TGTGCCAGCAGCCCCGGTCCAGCGAACACTGAAGCTTTCTTT
NA	NA	TRBJ1-4	15	TRBV2	CASSESGRGGEKLFF	TGTGCCAGCAGTGAAAGCGGCAGGGGAGGTGAAAAACTGTTTTTT
few	NA	TRBJ1-1	14	TRBV29-1	CSVELGFMDTEAFF	TGCAGCGTTGAGCTAGGGTTCATGGACACTGAAGCTTTCTTT
NA	NA	TRBJ2-5	14	TRBV27	CASSLVARRETQYF	TGTGCCAGCAGTTTGGTCGCTCGCCGGGAGACCCAGTACTTC
NA	TRBD2	TRBJ2-1	16	TRBV4-2	CASSQGAGGTNNEQFF	TGTGCCAGCAGCCAAGGAGCGGGAGGGACAAACAATGAGCAGTTCTTC
NA	TRBD1	TRBJ1-2	16	TRBV5-1	CASSAVVSGQGRGYTF	TGCGCCAGCAGCGCGGTGGTGTCGGGACAGGGGCGTGGCTACACCTTC
few	NA	TRBJ2-3	14	TRBV4-1	CASSQDLLTDTQYF	TGCGCCAGCAGCCAAGACCTTCTCACAGATACGCAGTATTTT
NA	TRBD2	TRBJ2-1	17	TRBV20-1	CSARDGLGTSGVNEQFF	TGCAGTGCTAGGGACGGCTTAGGGACTAGCGGGGTCAATGAGCAGTTCTTC
NA	NA	TRBJ1-1	13	TRBV6-5	CASSYGGAQVAFF	TGTGCCAGCAGTTACGGGGGGGCGCAGGTAGCTTTCTTT
NA	NA	TRBJ2-2	17	TRBV20-1	CSARGPLGSGHTGELFF	TGCAGTGCTAGAGGCCCTTTAGGTAGCGGTCACACCGGGGAGCTGTTTTTT
NA	TRBD1	TRBJ2-2	15	TRBV20-1	CSATRDSSITGELFF	TGCAGTGCTACTCGGGACAGCAGCATCACCGGGGAGCTGTTTTTT
many	TRBD1	TRBJ2-7	16	TRBV4-1	CASSQEQGQGSEEQYF	TGCGCCAGCAGCCAAGAGCAGGGACAGGGGTCGGAAGAGCAGTACTTC
few	NA	TRBJ1-1	9	TRBV21-1	CASSLPGFF	TGTGCCAGCAGCTTACCGGGTTTCTTT
NA	NA	TRBJ2-2	16	TRBV4-1	CASSQVRTVVPGELFF	TGCGCCAGCAGCCAAGTGCGAACCGTTGTTCCCGGGGAGCTGTTTTTT
NA	TRBD1	TRBJ2-5	14	TRBV20-1	CSARKGQRQETQYF	TGCAGTGCTAGAAAGGGACAGCGCCAAGAGACCCAGTACTTC
NA	NA	TRBJ2-3	12	TRBV6-1	CASTAGLDTQYF	TGTGCCAGCACCGCGGGGCTGGATACGCAGTATTTT